The source of this T cell receptor beta chain is a study of identical twins. Study-level results: Diverse VJ usage suggested most zero-insertion clonotypes were not invariant T cells. An excess of low generation probability was shown by twin-shared out-of-frame alpha sequences. For monozygotic twins, models underestimated out-of-frame TCR alpha sharing.

Using its own MiXCR run on the 5' RACE reads, TCRdb lists one record per CDR3 protein. This table holds approximately 220,000 distinct CDR3 sequences, approximately 9% found once. Donors were all healthy Caucasians. This clonotype has just a few counts. No antigen is known for it. The CDR3 has 12 residues. V was pared by 1 base and J by 7 bases, with 9 bases between. The V gene's germline CDR1 is SGHDT and CDR2 YYEEEE. The chain is built from TRBV5-6 and TRBJ2-7, with unresolved D. The TCR was taken from a young woman in good health. Sequencing was performed on memory (CD45RO+) T cells sorted from blood. The CDR3 nucleotides are TGTGCCAGCAGCTTGTGGCAGCGAGAGCAGTACTTC. The encoded protein is CASSLWQREQYF.